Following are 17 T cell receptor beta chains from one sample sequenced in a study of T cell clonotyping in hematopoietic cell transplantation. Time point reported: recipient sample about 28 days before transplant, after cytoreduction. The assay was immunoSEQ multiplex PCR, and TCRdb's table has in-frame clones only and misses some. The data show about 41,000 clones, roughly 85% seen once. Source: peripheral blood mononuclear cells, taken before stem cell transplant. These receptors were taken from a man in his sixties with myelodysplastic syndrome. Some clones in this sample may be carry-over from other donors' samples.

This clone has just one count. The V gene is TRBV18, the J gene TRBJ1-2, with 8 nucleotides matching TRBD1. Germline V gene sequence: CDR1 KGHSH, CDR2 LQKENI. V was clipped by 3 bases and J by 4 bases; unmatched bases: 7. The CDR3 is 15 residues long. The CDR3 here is CASSPNRGTRYGYTF. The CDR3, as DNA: TGTGCCAGCTCACCCAACAGGGGGACTCGCTATGGCTACACCTTC.

CDR3 sequence: CASSESSIGKAFF. In DNA form, the CDR3 reads TGTGCCAGCTCGGAGTCGTCTATCGGAAAAGCTTTCTTT. This chain joins TRBV6-1 and TRBJ1-1; no clear D. V was clipped by 8 bases and J by 9 bases, with 19 bases between them. This CDR3 has 13 amino acids. Per germline, CDR1 MNHNS and CDR2 SASEGT.

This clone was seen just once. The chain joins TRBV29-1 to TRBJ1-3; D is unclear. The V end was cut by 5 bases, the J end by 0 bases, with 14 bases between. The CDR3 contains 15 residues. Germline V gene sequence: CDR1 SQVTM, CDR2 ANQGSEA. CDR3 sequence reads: CSVIQVHSSGNTIYF. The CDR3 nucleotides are TGCAGCGTTATCCAAGTCCATTCCTCTGGAAACACCATATATTTT.

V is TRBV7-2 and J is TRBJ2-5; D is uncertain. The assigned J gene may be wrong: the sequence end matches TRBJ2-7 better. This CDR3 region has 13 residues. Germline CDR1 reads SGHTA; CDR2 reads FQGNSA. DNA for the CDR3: TGTGCCAGCAGCTTAGGGGTTCAGTCCGAGCAGTACTTC. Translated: CASSLGVQSEQYF.

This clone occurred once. This CDR3 reads CASSPTGVPSISGNTIYF. CDR3 in DNA: TGTGCCAGCAGCCCGACAGGGGTCCCCTCCATCTCTGGAAACACCATATATTTT. V and J are TRBV7-2 and TRBJ1-3, with 8 bases matching TRBD1. V shed 5 bases, J shed 0 bases, and the junction held 12 bases outside the gene matches. The CDR3 runs 18 residues. The germline gives CDR1 SGHTA, CDR2 FQGNSA.

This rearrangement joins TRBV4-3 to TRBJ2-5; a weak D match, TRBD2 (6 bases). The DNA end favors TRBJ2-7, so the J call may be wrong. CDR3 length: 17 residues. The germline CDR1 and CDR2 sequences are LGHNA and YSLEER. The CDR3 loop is CASSQGVWGDRPYEQYF. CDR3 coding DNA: TGCGCCAGCAGCCAAGGGGTCTGGGGGGACCGTCCCTACGAGCAGTACTTC.

CDR3 coding DNA: TGTGCCAGTAGTGCCAAGGGGCCGGGAACTAATGAAAAACTGTTTTTT. Protein: CASSAKGPGTNEKLFF. The gene calls are TRBV19 and TRBJ1-4, with D maybe TRBD1 (5 bases). This CDR3 has 16 residues. V was pared by 5 bases and J by 1 base, with 14 bases between. Germline V CDR1 and CDR2: LNHDA, SQIVND (reference sequence).

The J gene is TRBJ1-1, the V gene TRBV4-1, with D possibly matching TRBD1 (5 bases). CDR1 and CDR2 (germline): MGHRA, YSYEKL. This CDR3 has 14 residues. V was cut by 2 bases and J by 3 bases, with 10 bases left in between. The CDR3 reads CASSQTGGDTEAFF. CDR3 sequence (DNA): TGCGCCAGCAGCCAAACAGGTGGGGACACTGAAGCTTTCTTT.

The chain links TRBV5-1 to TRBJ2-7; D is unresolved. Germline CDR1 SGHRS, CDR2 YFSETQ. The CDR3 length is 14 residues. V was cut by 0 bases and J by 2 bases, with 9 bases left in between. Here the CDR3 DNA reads TGCGCCAGCAGCTTGGAGCTCCAAGCCTACGAGCAGTACTTC. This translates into CASSLELQAYEQYF.

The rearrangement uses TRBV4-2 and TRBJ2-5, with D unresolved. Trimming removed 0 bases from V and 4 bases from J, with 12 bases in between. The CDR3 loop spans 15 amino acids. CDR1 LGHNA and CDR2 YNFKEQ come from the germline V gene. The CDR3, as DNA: TGTGCCAGCAGCCAAGAGGATCGGCCTCCAGAGACCCAGTACTTC. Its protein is CASSQEDRPPETQYF.

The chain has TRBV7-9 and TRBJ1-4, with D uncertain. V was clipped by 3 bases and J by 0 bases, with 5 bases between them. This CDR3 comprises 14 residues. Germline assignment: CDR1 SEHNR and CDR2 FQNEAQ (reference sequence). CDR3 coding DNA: TGTGCCAGCAGCTTTAGAGCAACTAATGAAAAACTGTTTTTT. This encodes CASSFRATNEKLFF.

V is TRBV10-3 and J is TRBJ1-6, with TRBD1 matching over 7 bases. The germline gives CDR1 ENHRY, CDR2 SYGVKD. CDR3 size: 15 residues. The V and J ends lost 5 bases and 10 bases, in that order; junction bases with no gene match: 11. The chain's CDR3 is CAISSTGSGASPLHF. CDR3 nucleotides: TGTGCCATCAGTTCGACAGGGTCGGGAGCCTCACCCCTCCACTTT.

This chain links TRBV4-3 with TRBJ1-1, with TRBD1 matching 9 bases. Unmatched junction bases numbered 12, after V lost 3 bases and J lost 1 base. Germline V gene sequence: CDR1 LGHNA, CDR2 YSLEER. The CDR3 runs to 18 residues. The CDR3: CASSQDLQGANRNTEAFF. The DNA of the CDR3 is TGCGCCAGCAGCCAGGACCTACAGGGGGCGAATCGGAACACTGAAGCTTTCTTT.

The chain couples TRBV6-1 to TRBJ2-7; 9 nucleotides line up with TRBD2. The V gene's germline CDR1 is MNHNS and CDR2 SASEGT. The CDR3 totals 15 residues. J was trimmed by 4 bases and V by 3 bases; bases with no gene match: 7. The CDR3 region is CASSEPGTSWYEQYF. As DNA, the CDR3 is TGTGCCAGCAGTGAGCCCGGGACTAGCTGGTACGAGCAGTACTTC.

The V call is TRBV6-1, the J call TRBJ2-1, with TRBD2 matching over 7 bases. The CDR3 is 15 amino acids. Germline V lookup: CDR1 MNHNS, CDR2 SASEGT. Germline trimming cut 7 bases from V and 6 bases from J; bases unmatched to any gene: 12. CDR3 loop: CASTERGPRVNEQFF. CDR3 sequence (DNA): TGTGCCAGCACCGAGCGGGGCCCCCGGGTCAATGAGCAGTTCTTC.

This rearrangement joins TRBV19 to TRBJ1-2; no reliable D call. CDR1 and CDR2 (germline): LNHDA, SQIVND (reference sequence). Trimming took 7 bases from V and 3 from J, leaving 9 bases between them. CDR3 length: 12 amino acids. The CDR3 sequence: CASKPDYYGYTF. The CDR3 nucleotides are TGTGCCAGTAAACCGGATTACTATGGCTACACCTTC. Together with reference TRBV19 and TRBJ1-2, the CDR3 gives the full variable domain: DGGITQSPKYLFRKEGQNVTLSCEQNLNHDAMYWYRQDPGQGLRLIYYSQIVNDFQKGDIAEGYSVSREKKESFPLTVTSAQKNPTAFYLCASKPDYYGYTFGSGTRLTVV.

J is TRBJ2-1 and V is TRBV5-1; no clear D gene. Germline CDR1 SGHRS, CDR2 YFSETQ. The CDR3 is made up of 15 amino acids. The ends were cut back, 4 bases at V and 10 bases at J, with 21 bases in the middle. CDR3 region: CASSIAGSPRKEQFF. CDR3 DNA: TGCGCCAGCAGCATCGCCGGGTCCCCAAGGAAAGAGCAGTTCTTC.